This T cell receptor beta chain was obtained from a study of T-cell reconstitution after alpha-beta-depleted transplantation in children. Study-wide results and limits: One year post-transplant, T-cell counts and diversity were largely derived from T cells produced anew. The origin of high day-60 TCRbeta diversity in some patients lay in surviving recipient T cells and thymic progenitors. Expanded graft clones, several hundred of them, were reportedly the source of alpha-beta T cells about two months after transplant.

This clonotype occurred many times. Its specificity is not known. TCRbeta library preparation incorporated unique molecular identifiers. Each CDR3 protein gets one entry after TCRdb re-called the PCR reads with MiXCR. The sample contains approximately 170,000 distinct CDR3 sequences, around 10% of which appear only once. V shed 6 bases, J shed 3 bases, and the junction held 7 bases outside the gene matches. The CDR3 extends over 14 amino acids. The germline V gene encodes CDR1 SGHVS and CDR2 FNYEAQ. The V and J genes are TRBV7-6 and TRBJ1-1, with 7 nucleotides matching TRBD1. The material was PBMCs, obtained before TCRalphabeta/CD19-depleted stem cell transplant. This clonotype originated in a boy aged 2 to 9 with acute myeloid leukemia, due to receive a stem cell transplant. CDR3 loop: CASSPGTADTEAFF. CDR3 DNA: TGTGCCAGCAGTCCCGGGACAGCGGACACTGAAGCTTTCTTT.